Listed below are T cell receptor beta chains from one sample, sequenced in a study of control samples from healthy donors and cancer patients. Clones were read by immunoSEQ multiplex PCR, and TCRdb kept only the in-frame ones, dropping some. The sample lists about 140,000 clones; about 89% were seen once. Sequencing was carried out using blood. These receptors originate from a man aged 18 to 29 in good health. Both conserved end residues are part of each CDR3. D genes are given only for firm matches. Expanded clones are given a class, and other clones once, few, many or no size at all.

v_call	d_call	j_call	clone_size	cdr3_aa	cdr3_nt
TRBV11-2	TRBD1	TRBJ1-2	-	CAISKGQGAHGYTF	TGTGCCATCTCAAAGGGACAGGGGGCGCACGGCTACACCTTC
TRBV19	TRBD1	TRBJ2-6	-	CASSFSRDRSLGANVLTF	TGTGCCAGTAGTTTTAGCCGGGACAGATCCTTGGGGGCCAACGTCCTGACTTTC
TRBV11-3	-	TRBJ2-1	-	CASSLGPSNEQFF	TGTGCCAGCAGCTTAGGCCCATCCAATGAGCAGTTCTTC
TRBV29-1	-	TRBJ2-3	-	CSVYDVGGRTDTQYF	TGCAGCGTTTACGACGTTGGGGGAAGGACAGATACGCAGTATTTT
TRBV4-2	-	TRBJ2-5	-	CASSQSQDYIHQETQYF	TGTGCCAGCAGCCAAAGTCAGGACTACATTCACCAAGAGACCCAGTACTTC
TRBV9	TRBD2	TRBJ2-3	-	CASSPIGTSGGYTDTQYF	TGTGCCAGCAGCCCGATCGGGACTAGCGGGGGATACACAGATACGCAGTATTTT
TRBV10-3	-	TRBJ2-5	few	CAISEFPVETQYF	TGTGCCATCAGTGAGTTCCCCGTGGAGACCCAGTACTTC
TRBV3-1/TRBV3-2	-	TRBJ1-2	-	CASSQKGLGYTF	TGTGCCAGCAGCCAGAAAGGTCTTGGCTACACCTTC
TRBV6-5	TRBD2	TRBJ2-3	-	CASSSGGAGTDTQYF	TGTGCCAGCAGCAGCGGGGGGGCGGGGACAGATACGCAGTATTTT
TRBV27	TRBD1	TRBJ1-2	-	CASSLGQGFGYTF	TGTGCCAGCAGTTTAGGACAGGGATTTGGCTACACCTTC
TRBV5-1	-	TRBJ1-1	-	CASSFKESSEAFF	TGCGCCAGCAGCTTTAAAGAAAGTTCCGAAGCTTTCTTT
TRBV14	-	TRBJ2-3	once	CASSLWERDTQYF	TGTGCCAGCAGCCTATGGGAGCGAGATACGCAGTATTTT
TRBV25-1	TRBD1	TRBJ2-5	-	CASSDTDRVGETQYF	TGTGCCAGCAGTGATACGGACAGGGTGGGAGAGACCCAGTACTTC
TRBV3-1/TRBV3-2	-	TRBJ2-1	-	CASSPRGGRYNEQFF	TGTGCCAGCAGCCCCAGGGGGGGACGCTACAATGAGCAGTTCTTC
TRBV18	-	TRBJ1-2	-	CASSPGRALDGYTF	TGTGCCAGCTCACCGGGCAGGGCATTGGATGGCTACACCTTC
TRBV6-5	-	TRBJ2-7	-	CASSYSPESYEQYF	TGTGCCAGCAGTTATTCGCCTGAGTCCTACGAGCAGTACTTC
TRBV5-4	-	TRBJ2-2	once	CASSSMTTTTGELFF	TGTGCCAGCAGCTCCATGACCACCACGACCGGGGAGCTGTTTTTT
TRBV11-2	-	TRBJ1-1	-	CASSPGARATEAFF	TGTGCCAGCAGCCCAGGTGCCAGAGCCACTGAAGCTTTCTTT
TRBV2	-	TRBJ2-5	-	CASRQETQYF	TGTGCCAGCAGACAAGAGACCCAGTACTTC
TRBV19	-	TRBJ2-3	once	CASRKDQAGGDTQYF	TGTGCCAGCAGAAAGGACCAAGCCGGGGGAGATACGCAGTATTTT
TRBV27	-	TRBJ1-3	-	CASSLLLGNTIYF	TGTGCCAGCAGTTTACTCCTGGGAAACACCATATATTTT
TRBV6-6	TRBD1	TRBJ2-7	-	CASSDTTGGSYEQYF	TGTGCCAGCAGTGATACCACAGGGGGGTCCTACGAGCAGTACTTC
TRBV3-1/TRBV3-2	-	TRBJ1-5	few	CASSQDPGGNQPQHF	TGTGCCAGCAGCCAAGATCCAGGAGGCAATCAGCCCCAGCATTTT
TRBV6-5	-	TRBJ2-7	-	CASSYRGHEQYF	TGTGCCAGCAGTTACCGAGGCCACGAGCAGTACTTC
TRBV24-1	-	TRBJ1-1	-	CATSDFWAFF	TGTGCCACCAGTGATTTTTGGGCTTTCTTT
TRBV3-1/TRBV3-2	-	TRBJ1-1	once	CASSHEDRNTEAFF	TGTGCCAGCAGCCATGAGGACAGGAACACTGAAGCTTTCTTT
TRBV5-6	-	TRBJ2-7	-	CASSWETGQSYEQYF	TGTGCCAGCAGCTGGGAAACTGGACAGTCCTACGAGCAGTACTTC
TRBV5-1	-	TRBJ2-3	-	CASSLASGSDTQYF	TGCGCCAGCAGCTTGGCCTCGGGGTCGGATACGCAGTATTTT
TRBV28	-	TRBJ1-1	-	CASSLFRMNTEAFF	TGTGCCAGCAGTTTATTTCGCATGAACACTGAAGCTTTCTTT